The TCR beta chain described here comes from a study of T cell responses to AZD1222 COVID-19 vaccine (dated by TCRdb to the early 2020s). Broadly, across the study: A total of 233 trial participants underwent TCR sequencing, of whom 200 to 220 received two doses of AZD1222 and about 25 received two doses of the MenACWY control vaccine. Trial participants were enrolled by age into subgroups of 18-55, 56-69 and 70-plus years, and about 150, 27 and 61 TCR-sequenced participants, respectively, were included in these subgroups.

As encoded in the germline V gene (reference sequence), CDR1 is SEHNR while CDR2 is FQNEAQ. V is cut by 4 bases and J by 2 bases, and the space between the germline ends is 16 bases. The CDR3 contains 16 residues, cysteine and phenylalanine counted. CDR3 DNA only is kept here, 48 bases in frame from base 1. The time point label on this specimen signifies: about 28 days (+/-7) after the second vaccine dose. Because spike-specific TCR depth and breadth did not differ between the two schedules, AZD1222 recipients who got a second dose at roughly 4 weeks were pooled with those who got a second dose at roughly 12 weeks. Vaccinee samples came from UK trials COV001 and COV002, including a single-blind randomized controlled phase 2/3 trial of AZD1222 (ChAdOx1 nCoV-19) in healthy adults. Trial participant PBMC samples were collected at day 0 and day 28 after the second dose for TCRbeta chain sequencing. This clone was observed once. Its antigen is unknown. Base-call qualities are not available, and no considerably larger clone is one nucleotide away.

The CDR3 regions of human TCRbeta chains were analyzed by immunosequencing. On the study's bioinformatics: Repertoire TCRs were checked for matches against a reference library of SARS-CoV-2-specific TCRs that had been generated using the MIRA antigen-specificity platform. Breadth meant the fraction of unique TCRs that were SARS-CoV-2-associated, whereas depth meant the fraction of total T cells that were SARS-CoV-2-associated. Using the MIRA data, each spike-specific TCR was assigned both to the spike region to which the TCR was reactive and to a CD4 or CD8 class. Log10-transformed breadth and depth values were compared by one-way ANOVA with Sidak's multiple comparisons tests. Imported from immuneACCESS, the table was reduced by TCRdb to in-frame sequences with V and J called. These copies leave out some clones; in studies compared against another copy, an unresolved V gene accounts for under half, and the cause of the remainder is not known. V and J calls and clone size follow that table, whereas D and trimming were derived from the DNA. This sample is represented by approximately 150,000 clones; 85% to 90% of them were singletons. Of the sample, approximately 4.7% is held by the ten largest clones.

The investigation overall reported the following: Because no day 14 peak-response samples were available, repertoires were characterized only after the peak T cell response. In the small 56-69-year group, the increase in depth fell short of significance, most likely because of low power. Most participants were white British and females outnumbered males, and the authors suggested that clonal diversity may have been underestimated. Only a handful of AZD1222 recipients were SARS-CoV-2 seropositive at baseline, limiting conclusions about previously exposed vaccinees. After two AZD1222 doses, both the breadth and the depth of spike-specific TCRs were significantly higher than at day 0 and than in MenACWY recipients. The whole spike protein was spanned by vaccine-associated CD4 TCRs, and dominant responses were seen in regions 160-218 and 743-854. Reportedly, almost half of the unique spike-specific TCRs recognized epitopes lying outside the regions that are mutated in the B.1.351 and B.1.1.7 variants.

This specimen was peripheral blood, taken 28 days after the second AZD1222 dose. The receptor was isolated from an adult who received the AZD1222 COVID-19 vaccine. The sequence joins TRBV7-9 to TRBJ2-3; the D gene is not confidently resolved. The bases are TGTGCCAGCAGCTACCTGGTGGATGGTTCCACAGATACGCAGTATTTT. Protein translation: CASSYLVDGSTDTQYF.